This T cell receptor beta chain stems from a study of response to subunit inactivated influenza vaccine. Each CDR3 protein is one row after TCRdb ran MiXCR on the RT-PCR reads. The sample shows about 570,000 distinct CDR3 sequences, around 10% of them seen only once. The sample holds a few counts of this clonotype. There are 13 residues in the CDR3. V dropped 2 bases and J dropped 5; count of bases not matched to a gene: 2. The germline V gene has CDR1 GTSNPN and CDR2 SVGIG (reference sequence). The sample was also linked to a second study, of T cells expressing NK-cell markers. That investigation notes: TCR beta cDNA was generated via 5'RACE template switching incorporating UMIs. It was from sorted CD3+CD56+NKG2C+, CD3+CD56+NKG2C- and CD3+CD56-NKG2C+ T cells that TCR beta repertoires came. Among the experiments, several used an anti-gamma-delta TCR antibody to restrict sorting to alpha-beta TCR T cells. The share of CD8+ T cells held by dominant NKG2C+ clonotypes was about 1.0-8% in about six donors. The CD3+CD56-NKG2C+ fraction of a few donors was likewise dominated by these clonotypes.

The sample here was PBMCs from blood, taken on the day of vaccination. The sequence derives from a man aged 50 to 60 who received an inactivated influenza vaccine. The V call is TRBV30, the J call TRBJ2-2; 7 bases match TRBD1. The CDR3 bases are TGTGCCTGGAGTCCACAGGGGACCGGGGAGCTGTTTTTT. It codes for CAWSPQGTGELFF.